The 30 T cell receptor beta chains below were found in one sample sequenced in a study of long-term antiretroviral therapy in people with HIV. Version v3.0 of the immunoSEQ assay was performed at survey level. The method was immunoSEQ multiplex PCR; TCRdb's version includes in-frame clones alone and lacks a portion of them. The profile shows approximately 35,000 clones, 94% of them singletons. Source: unsorted PBMCs, taken more than 5 years after starting antiretroviral therapy. Receptors were obtained from a woman aged 45-60 years with HIV.

V gene TRBV6-5 combines with J gene TRBJ2-5; no definite D call. This CDR3 has 12 amino acids. The germline V gene encodes CDR1 MNHEY and CDR2 SVGAGI. The V end lost 7 bases, the J end lost 1 base, and 7 bases lay between the germline ends. CDR3 protein: CASNLGQETQYF. The CDR3, as DNA: TGTGCCAGCAATCTGGGCCAAGAGACCCAGTACTTC.

The CDR3 loop is CASSPLEGETQYF. Here the CDR3 DNA reads TGTGCCAGCTCACCATTGGAGGGAGAGACCCAGTACTTC. V usage is TRBV18 and J usage is TRBJ2-5, with TRBD2 as a possible D gene (6 bases). Trimming shortened V by 2 bases and J by 4 bases, and 8 bases separated the two germline ends. The CDR3 has 13 residues. The germline V gene encodes CDR1 KGHSH and CDR2 LQKENI.

The chain employs TRBV7-9 and TRBJ2-2; tentative D call: TRBD2 (7 bases). The CDR3 has 16 amino acids. CDR1 and CDR2 from the germline V gene are SEHNR and FQNEAQ (reference sequence). V lost 7 bases and J 4 bases, leaving 19 bases between the germline ends. CDR3: CASTPWGGRSTGELFF. In DNA form, the CDR3 reads TGTGCCAGCACCCCTTGGGGGGGGCGAAGCACCGGGGAGCTGTTTTTT.

This sequence joins TRBV30 and TRBJ1-1; a possible D gene is TRBD1 (6 bases). Germline CDR1 and CDR2: GTSNPN and SVGIG (reference sequence). V shed 2 bases and J shed 1 base, with 14 bases lying between them. CDR3 size: 15 residues. In nucleotides, the CDR3 is TGTGCCTGGAGTCGGACAGATATGAAGAACACTGAAGCTTTCTTT. Translating gives CAWSRTDMKNTEAFF.

The V and J genes are TRBV15 and TRBJ2-6; D is undetermined. V lost 0 bases and J 0 bases, leaving 15 bases between the germline ends. This CDR3 comprises 19 residues. The germline V gene has CDR1 LNHNV and CDR2 YYDKDF (reference sequence). The CDR3 sequence: CATSRDGGVLSSGANVLTF. The CDR3 region has the DNA TGTGCCACCAGCAGAGATGGTGGGGTTTTGAGCTCTGGGGCCAACGTCCTGACTTTC.

CDR3 region: CASSPEPDSGNTIYF. The CDR3 DNA reads TGTGCCAGCTCACCCGAGCCTGACTCTGGAAACACCATATATTTT. The rearrangement joins TRBV18 to TRBJ1-3; no reliable D call. Germline V gene sequence: CDR1 KGHSH, CDR2 LQKENI. V shed 3 bases and J shed 0 bases, with 9 bases lying between them. The CDR3 spans 15 residues.

The chain combines TRBV7-2 with TRBJ2-3, with TRBD2 matching 9 bases. The CDR3 has 17 amino acids. V shed 5 bases and J 0 bases; nucleotides not matched to a gene: 9. Germline V lookup: CDR1 SGHTA, CDR2 FQGNSA. The DNA of the CDR3 is TGTGCCAGCAGCCCCTACCCTAGCGGGGCCAGCACAGATACGCAGTATTTT. Encoded protein: CASSPYPSGASTDTQYF.

This chain joins TRBV4-2 and TRBJ1-2; D possibly corresponds to TRBD1 (6 bases). Germline V gene data show CDR1 as LGHNA and CDR2 as YNFKEQ. The V gene lost 0 bases and the J gene lost 6 bases, with 14 bases spanning the gap. The CDR3 is made up of 15 amino acids. The CDR3 DNA reads as TGTGCCAGCAGCCAAGAAACCCAGGGGACGAATGGCTACACCTTC. Translated: CASSQETQGTNGYTF.

The chain carries TRBV6-5 and TRBJ1-2, with unresolved D. The CDR3 runs to 15 residues. The V end was cut by 5 bases, the J end by 8 bases, with 21 bases between. Germline assignment: CDR1 MNHEY and CDR2 SVGAGI. The CDR3 is CASSPPTGPLSGYTF. CDR3 in DNA: TGTGCCAGCAGTCCCCCCACGGGCCCTCTATCCGGCTACACCTTC.

The chain recombines TRBV5-1 with TRBJ1-6; 9 bases fit TRBD1. The junction had 18 bases not matched to a gene; V was cut back by 4 bases and J by 7 bases. Germline loops: CDR1 SGHRS, CDR2 YFSETQ. The CDR3 is 19 residues long. This chain's CDR3 is CASSPVGLDRGRRNSPLHF. The CDR3 DNA follows: TGCGCCAGCAGCCCGGTGGGACTGGACAGGGGACGACGAAATTCACCCCTCCACTTT.

This chain uses TRBV5-8 with TRBJ1-2; D not resolved. There are 14 residues in the CDR3. Per the germline V gene, CDR1 is SGHTS and CDR2 is YDEGEE. With 0 bases removed from V and 4 bases from J, the gap between germline ends came to 10 bases. In DNA, the CDR3 is TGTGCCAGCAGCTTGGCCCTGGCCTTCTATGGCTACACCTTC. It yields the protein CASSLALAFYGYTF.

This chain joins TRBV19 and TRBJ1-3, with TRBD1 identical over 8 bases. V was clipped by 6 bases and J by 2 bases; unmatched bases: 3. CDR1 and CDR2 (germline): LNHDA, SQIVND (reference sequence). The CDR3 consists of 14 residues. This CDR3 is CASRQTGAGNTIYF. CDR3 nucleotides: TGTGCCAGTAGGCAGACAGGGGCTGGAAACACCATATATTTT. Drawing the rest from reference TRBV19 and TRBJ1-3, the complete variable domain is DGGITQSPKYLFRKEGQNVTLSCEQNLNHDAMYWYRQDPGQGLRLIYYSQIVNDFQKGDIAEGYSVSREKKESFPLTVTSAQKNPTAFYLCASRQTGAGNTIYFGEGSWLTVV.

This clone was counted only a few times. J is TRBJ2-1 and V is TRBV27; the D gene is possibly TRBD1 (6 bases). CDR3 size: 15 residues. Germline CDR1 reads MNHEY; CDR2 reads SMNVEV (reference sequence). Trimming removed 3 bases from V and 4 bases from J, with 13 bases in between. As DNA, the CDR3 is TGTGCCAGCAGTTTTGCAGGGGCGGCTTACAATGAGCAGTTCTTC. It specifies CASSFAGAAYNEQFF.

CDR3 region: CASSVQGAPDTQYF. In DNA form, the CDR3 reads TGTGCCAGCAGTGTACAGGGGGCGCCGGATACGCAGTATTTT. The chain couples TRBV25-1 to TRBJ2-3; 9 positions match TRBD1. With 4 bases clipped from V and 6 bases from J, the junction kept 5 bases outside the gene matches. Germline V gives CDR1 MGHDK, CDR2 SYGVNS. This CDR3 is built from 14 residues.

This chain uses TRBV5-4 with TRBJ1-5; TRBD1 matches 11 bases. J gave up 6 bases and V 4 bases, and 6 bases lay outside the gene matches. Germline CDR1 reads SGHNT; CDR2 reads YYREEE (reference sequence). This CDR3 is built from 15 residues. This chain's CDR3 is CASSRDRGKGQPQHF. In DNA form, the CDR3 reads TGTGCCAGCAGCCGGGACAGGGGGAAGGGTCAGCCCCAGCATTTT.

This chain links TRBV7-8 with TRBJ1-5; D remains unclear. This CDR3 contains 16 residues. Germline V gives CDR1 SGHVS, CDR2 FQNEAQ. V was clipped by 5 bases and J by 0 bases, with 14 bases between them. CDR3 in amino acids: CASSQVMGYSNQPQHF. CDR3 sequence (DNA): TGTGCCAGCAGCCAGGTTATGGGCTATAGCAATCAGCCCCAGCATTTT.

Concerning this clone: A junction end diverges from the germline sequence, so it may reflect a read error. The rearrangement links TRBV7-8 to TRBJ2-1; 8 nucleotides agree with TRBD2. CDR3 length equals 16 residues. Germline CDR1 reads SGHVS; CDR2 reads FQNEAQ. In DNA, the CDR3 is TGTGCCAGCAGGTTAGCTAGACTAGCGCTCTACAATGAGCAGTTCTTC. Amino acids: CASRLARLALYNEQFF.

This rearrangement joins TRBV14 to TRBJ2-1; tentative D call: TRBD1 (6 bases). CDR3 size: 17 residues. Trimming cost V 0 bases and J 2 bases, with 14 bases left between them. Germline CDR1 and CDR2: SGHDN and FVKESK. CDR3 sequence (DNA): TGTGCCAGCAGCCAAGATATAAAGGGGGTAACCTACAATGAGCAGTTCTTC. As protein: CASSQDIKGVTYNEQFF.

The rearrangement uses TRBV5-1 and TRBJ2-3, with TRBD2 matching 8 bases. The junction had 9 bases not matched to a gene; V was cut back by 4 bases and J by 2 bases. CDR1 and CDR2 from the germline V gene are SGHRS and YFSETQ. The length of the CDR3 is 16 residues. This CDR3 is CASSLGGGLDTDTQYF. The CDR3 DNA sequence: TGCGCCAGCAGCCTGGGGGGGGGACTAGACACAGATACGCAGTATTTT.

V is TRBV2 and J is TRBJ2-7; D might be TRBD1 or TRBD2, each matching 5 bases. Germline lookup yields CDR1 SNHLY and CDR2 FYNNEI. Trimming pared 6 bases from V and 4 bases from J, leaving 10 bases between. The CDR3 loop spans 12 amino acids. CDR3 in amino acids: CASRAGAYEQYF. The CDR3 region has the DNA TGTGCCAGCAGAGCCGGGGCTTACGAGCAGTACTTC. The variable domain in full, with the rest retrieved from reference TRBV2 and TRBJ2-7, is EPEVTQTPSHQVTQMGQEVILRCVPISNHLYFYWYRQILGQKVEFLVSFYNNEISEKSEIFDDQFSVERPDGSNFTLKIRSTKLEDSAMYFCASRAGAYEQYFGPGTRLTVT.

The chain recombines TRBV19 with TRBJ1-4; weak D call: TRBD1 (5 bases). Per germline, CDR1 LNHDA and CDR2 SQIVND (reference sequence). V lost 5 bases and J lost 8, with 15 bases in between. The CDR3 has 14 amino acids. This chain's CDR3 is CASSAGIAGEKLFF. The CDR3, as DNA: TGTGCCAGTAGTGCAGGGATTGCGGGCGAAAAACTGTTTTTT.

V usage is TRBV4-2 and J usage is TRBJ1-4; 9 nucleotides align to TRBD1. With 6 bases clipped from V and 4 bases from J, the junction kept 18 bases outside the gene matches. The CDR3 runs 19 residues. The germline CDR1 and CDR2 sequences are LGHNA and YNFKEQ. CDR3 sequence: CASSLRRGQGSKLNEKLFF. DNA of the CDR3: TGTGCCAGCAGTCTAAGAAGGGGACAGGGATCGAAACTTAATGAAAAACTGTTTTTT.

The chain combines TRBV7-2 with TRBJ1-2; D is uncertain. From germline, CDR1 is SGHTA and CDR2 FQGNSA. This CDR3 comprises 14 residues. Trimming shortened V by 7 bases and J by 2 bases, and 14 bases separated the two germline ends. DNA for the CDR3: TGTGCCAGCACCCCAAACAGTGGGAACTATGGCTACACCTTC. Translated, it gives CASTPNSGNYGYTF. The full variable domain, with the rest looked up from reference TRBV7-2 and TRBJ1-2, is GAGVSQSPSNKVTEKGKDVELRCDPISGHTALYWYRQSLGQGLEFLIYFQGNSAPDKSGLPSDRFSAERTGGSVSTLTIQRTQQEDSAVYLCASTPNSGNYGYTFGSGTRLTVV.

V and J are TRBV5-6 and TRBJ2-3; 7 bases are shared with TRBD1. Germline CDR1 SGHDT, CDR2 YYEEEE. V lost 1 base and J lost 0; bases outside the gene matches: 8. The CDR3 is made up of 17 amino acids. The CDR3 nucleotides are TGTGCCAGCAGCTTGCCCTGGACAGGTACTAGCACAGATACGCAGTATTTT. This codes for CASSLPWTGTSTDTQYF.

The V gene is TRBV7-9, the J gene TRBJ2-1; D uncertain. The CDR3 extends over 13 amino acids. The germline V gene encodes CDR1 SEHNR and CDR2 FQNEAQ (reference sequence). Trimming pared 1 base from V and 9 bases from J, leaving 10 bases between. The chain's CDR3 is CASSLGAGVEQFF. Here the CDR3 DNA reads TGTGCCAGCAGCTTAGGTGCAGGAGTTGAGCAGTTCTTC.

The V gene is TRBV6-1, the J gene TRBJ2-2; 9 bases map to TRBD1. V lost 5 bases and J lost 6; bases outside the gene matches: 7. This CDR3 is 15 amino acids long. Germline V lookup: CDR1 MNHNS, CDR2 SASEGT. CDR3 in amino acids: CASSHRDRVAGELFF. The CDR3 region has the DNA TGTGCCAGCAGTCACCGGGACAGGGTCGCCGGGGAGCTGTTTTTT.

The chain has TRBV7-6 and TRBJ2-1; TRBD2 matches 7 bases. With 1 base clipped from V and 12 bases from J, the junction kept 12 bases outside the gene matches. The CDR3 covers 15 residues. Germline V gives CDR1 SGHVS, CDR2 FNYEAQ. The CDR3 DNA reads TGTGCCAGCAGCTTAGGTGGCGGGGGATCTCCGGGGCAGTTCTTC. This translates into CASSLGGGGSPGQFF.

Written as DNA, the CDR3 is TGTGCCAGCAGACCTCTTCCGGGACAGGGTACCACAGATACGCAGTATTTT. Its translation is CASRPLPGQGTTDTQYF. This rearrangement joins TRBV27 to TRBJ2-3; 9 nucleotides align to TRBD1. CDR3 length equals 17 residues. V trimming: 6 bases; J trimming: 2 bases; junction bases outside the gene matches: 12. Germline CDR1 and CDR2: MNHEY and SMNVEV (reference sequence).

This rearrangement joins TRBV5-8 to TRBJ1-2; D uncertain. Germline CDR1 reads SGHTS; CDR2 reads YDEGEE. The CDR3 has 14 residues. Trimming pared 0 bases from V and 4 bases from J, leaving 10 bases between. CDR3 region: CASSLESGPYGYTF. The DNA for the CDR3 is TGTGCCAGCAGCTTGGAGTCAGGCCCCTATGGCTACACCTTC.

The CDR3 nucleotides read TGTGCCAGCAGCTTAGATGGTTCCAGCGTGGATGAGCAGTTCTTC. This codes for CASSLDGSSVDEQFF. The chain employs TRBV11-2 and TRBJ2-1; no clear D gene. Trimming removed 0 bases at V and 8 bases at J, with 14 bases between. The CDR3 loop spans 15 amino acids. Germline CDR1 reads SGHAT; CDR2 reads FQNNGV.